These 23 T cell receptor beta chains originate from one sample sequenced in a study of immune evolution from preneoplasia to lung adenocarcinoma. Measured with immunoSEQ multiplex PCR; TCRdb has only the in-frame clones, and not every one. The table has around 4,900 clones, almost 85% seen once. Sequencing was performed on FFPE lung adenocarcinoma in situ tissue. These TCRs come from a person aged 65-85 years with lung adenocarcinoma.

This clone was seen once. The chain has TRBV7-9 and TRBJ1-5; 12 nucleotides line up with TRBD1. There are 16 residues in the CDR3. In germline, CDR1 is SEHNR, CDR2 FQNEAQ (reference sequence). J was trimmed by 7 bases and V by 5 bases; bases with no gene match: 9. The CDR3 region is CASSVGTGGTGQPQHF. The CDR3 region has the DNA TGTGCCAGCAGCGTTGGGACAGGGGGCACGGGGCAGCCCCAGCATTTT.

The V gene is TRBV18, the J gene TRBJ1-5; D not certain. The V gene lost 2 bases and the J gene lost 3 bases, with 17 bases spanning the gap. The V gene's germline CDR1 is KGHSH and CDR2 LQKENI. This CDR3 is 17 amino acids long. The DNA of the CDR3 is TGTGCCAGCTCACCATCTCCAACCCGGCACTTCAATCAGCCCCAGCATTTT. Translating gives CASSPSPTRHFNQPQHF. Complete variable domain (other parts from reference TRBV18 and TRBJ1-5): NAGVMQNPRHLVRRRGQEARLRCSPMKGHSHVYWYRQLPEEGLKFMVYLQKENIIDESGMPKERFSAEFPKEGPSILRIQQVVRGDSAAYFCASSPSPTRHFNQPQHFGDGTRLSIL.

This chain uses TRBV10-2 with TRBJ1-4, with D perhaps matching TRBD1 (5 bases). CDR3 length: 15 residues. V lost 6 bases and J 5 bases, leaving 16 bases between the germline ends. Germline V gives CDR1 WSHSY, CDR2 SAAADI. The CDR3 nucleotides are TGCGCCAGCAGCGATGGGGCACTCCCCAATGAAAAACTGTTTTTT. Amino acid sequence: CASSDGALPNEKLFF.

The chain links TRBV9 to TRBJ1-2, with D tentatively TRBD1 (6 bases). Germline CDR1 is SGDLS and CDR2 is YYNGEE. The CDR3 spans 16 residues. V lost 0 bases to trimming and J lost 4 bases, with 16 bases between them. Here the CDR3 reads CASSVAPDRSPYGYTF. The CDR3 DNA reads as TGTGCCAGCAGCGTAGCCCCCGACAGGTCTCCCTATGGCTACACCTTC.

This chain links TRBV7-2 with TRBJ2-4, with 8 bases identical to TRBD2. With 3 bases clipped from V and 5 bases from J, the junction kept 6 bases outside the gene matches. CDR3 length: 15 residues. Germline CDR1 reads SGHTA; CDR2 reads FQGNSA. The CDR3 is CASSFRAGLENIQYF. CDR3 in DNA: TGTGCCAGCAGCTTCCGAGCGGGACTAGAAAACATTCAGTACTTC.

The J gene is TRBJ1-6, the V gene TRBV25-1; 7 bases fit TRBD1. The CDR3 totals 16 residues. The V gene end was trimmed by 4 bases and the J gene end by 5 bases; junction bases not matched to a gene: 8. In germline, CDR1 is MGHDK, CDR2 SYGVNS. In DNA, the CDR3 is TGTGCCAGCAGTGCGCACCGGGACAGCAATAATTCACCCCTCCACTTT. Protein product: CASSAHRDSNNSPLHF.

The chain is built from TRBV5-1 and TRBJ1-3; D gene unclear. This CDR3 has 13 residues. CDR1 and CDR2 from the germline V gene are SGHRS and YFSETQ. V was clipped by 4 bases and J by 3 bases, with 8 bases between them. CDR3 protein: CASSVGFGNTIYF. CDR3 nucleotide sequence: TGCGCCAGCAGCGTAGGGTTTGGAAACACCATATATTTT.

The chain's CDR3 is CASSPGTGAYEQYF. CDR3 nucleotide sequence: TGTGCCAGCAGCCCCGGGACAGGGGCCTACGAGCAGTACTTC. The chain carries TRBV11-2 and TRBJ2-7; 10 nucleotides match TRBD1. CDR3 length: 14 residues. Germline lookup yields CDR1 SGHAT and CDR2 FQNNGV. V trimming: 5 bases; J trimming: 2 bases; junction bases outside the gene matches: 3.

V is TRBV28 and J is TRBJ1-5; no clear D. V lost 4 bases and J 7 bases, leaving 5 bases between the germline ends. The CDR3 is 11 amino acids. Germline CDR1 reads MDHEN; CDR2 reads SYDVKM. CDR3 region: CASSSEQPQHF. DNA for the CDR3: TGTGCCAGCAGTTCCGAACAGCCCCAGCATTTT.

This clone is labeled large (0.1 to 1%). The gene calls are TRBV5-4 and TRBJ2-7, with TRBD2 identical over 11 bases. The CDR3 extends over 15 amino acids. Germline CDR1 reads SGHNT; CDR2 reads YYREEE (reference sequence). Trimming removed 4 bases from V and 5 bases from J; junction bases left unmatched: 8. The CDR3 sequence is CASSKTSGKDNEQYF. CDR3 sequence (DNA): TGTGCCAGCAGCAAGACTAGCGGGAAGGATAACGAGCAGTACTTC.

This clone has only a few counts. CDR3 loop: CASSPPRVLGDVAFF. In DNA form, the CDR3 reads TGTGCCAGCTCACCACCCCGGGTCTTAGGCGACGTGGCTTTCTTT. The chain combines TRBV18 with TRBJ1-1; D not certain. Trimming cost V 0 bases and J 11 bases, with 19 bases left between them. The CDR3 covers 15 residues. The germline V gene encodes CDR1 KGHSH and CDR2 LQKENI.

The CDR3 sequence is CASSLGGSTYEQYF. CDR3 coding DNA: TGCGCCAGCAGCTTGGGTGGGTCTACCTACGAGCAGTACTTC. This chain joins TRBV5-1 and TRBJ2-7, with D unclear. The V and J ends lost 0 bases and 2 bases respectively, with 9 bases between them. The CDR3 consists of 14 residues. Germline CDR1 reads SGHRS; CDR2 reads YFSETQ.

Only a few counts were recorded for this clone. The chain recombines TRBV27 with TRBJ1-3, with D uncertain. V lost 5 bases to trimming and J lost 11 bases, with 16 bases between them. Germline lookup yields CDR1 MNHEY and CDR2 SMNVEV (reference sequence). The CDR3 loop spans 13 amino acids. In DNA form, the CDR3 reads TGTGCCAGCAGTGACCCTGGGAACAAGGCCATATATTTT. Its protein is CASSDPGNKAIYF.

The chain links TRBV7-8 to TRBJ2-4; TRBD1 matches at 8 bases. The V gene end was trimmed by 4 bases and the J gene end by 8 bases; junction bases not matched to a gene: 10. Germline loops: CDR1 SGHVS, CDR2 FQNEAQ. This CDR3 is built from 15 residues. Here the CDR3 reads CASSSSGTGIYIQYF. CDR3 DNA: TGTGCCAGCAGCTCCTCCGGGACAGGAATATACATTCAGTACTTC.

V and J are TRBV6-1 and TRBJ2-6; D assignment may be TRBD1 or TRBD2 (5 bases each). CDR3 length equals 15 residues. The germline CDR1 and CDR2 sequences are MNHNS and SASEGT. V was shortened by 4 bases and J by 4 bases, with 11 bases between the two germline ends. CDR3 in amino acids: CASSGGSSGANVLTF. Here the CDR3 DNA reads TGTGCCAGCAGTGGGGGGTCGTCGGGGGCCAACGTCCTGACTTTC.

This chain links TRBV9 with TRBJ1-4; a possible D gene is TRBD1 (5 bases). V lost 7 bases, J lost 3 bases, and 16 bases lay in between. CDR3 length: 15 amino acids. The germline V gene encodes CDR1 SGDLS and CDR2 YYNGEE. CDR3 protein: CASGRQGGPNEKLFF. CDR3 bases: TGTGCCAGCGGGCGGCAGGGTGGGCCTAATGAAAAACTGTTTTTT.

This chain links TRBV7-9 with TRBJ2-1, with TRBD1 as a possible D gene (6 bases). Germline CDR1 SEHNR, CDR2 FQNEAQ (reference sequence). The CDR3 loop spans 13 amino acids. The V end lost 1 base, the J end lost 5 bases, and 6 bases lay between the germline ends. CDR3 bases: TGTGCCAGCAGCTTAGACAGGGACAATGAGCAGTTCTTC. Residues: CASSLDRDNEQFF.

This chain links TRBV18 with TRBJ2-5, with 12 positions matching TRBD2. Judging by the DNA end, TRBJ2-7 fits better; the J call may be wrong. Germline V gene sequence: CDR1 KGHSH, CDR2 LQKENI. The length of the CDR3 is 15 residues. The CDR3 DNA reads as TGTGCCAGCTCACGATCGACTAGCGGGGGTTACGAGCAGTACTTC. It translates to CASSRSTSGGYEQYF.

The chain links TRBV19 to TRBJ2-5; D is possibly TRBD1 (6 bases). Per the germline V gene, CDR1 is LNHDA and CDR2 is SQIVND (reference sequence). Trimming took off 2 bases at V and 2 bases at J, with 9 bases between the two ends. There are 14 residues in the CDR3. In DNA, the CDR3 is TGTGCCAGTAGTATAACAGGGACACAAGAGACCCAGTACTTC. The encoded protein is CASSITGTQETQYF.

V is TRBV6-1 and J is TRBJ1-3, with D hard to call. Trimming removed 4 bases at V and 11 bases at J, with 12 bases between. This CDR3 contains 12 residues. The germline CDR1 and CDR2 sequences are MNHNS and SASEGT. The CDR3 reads CASSVSDLPIYF. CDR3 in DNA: TGTGCCAGCAGTGTATCCGATCTGCCCATATATTTT.

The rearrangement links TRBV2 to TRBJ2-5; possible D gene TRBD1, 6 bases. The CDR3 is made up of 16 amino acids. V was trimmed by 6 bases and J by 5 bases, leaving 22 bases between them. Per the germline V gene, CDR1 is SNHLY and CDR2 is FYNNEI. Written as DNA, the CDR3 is TGTGCCAGCAGAATGACCGGACAGCTCCCCCAGGAGACCCAGTACTTC. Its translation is CASRMTGQLPQETQYF.

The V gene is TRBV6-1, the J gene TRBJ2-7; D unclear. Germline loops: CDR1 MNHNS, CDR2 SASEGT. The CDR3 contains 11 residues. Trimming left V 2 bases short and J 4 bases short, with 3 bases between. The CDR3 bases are TGTGCCAGCAGTGAATGGTACGAGCAGTACTTC. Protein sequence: CASSEWYEQYF.

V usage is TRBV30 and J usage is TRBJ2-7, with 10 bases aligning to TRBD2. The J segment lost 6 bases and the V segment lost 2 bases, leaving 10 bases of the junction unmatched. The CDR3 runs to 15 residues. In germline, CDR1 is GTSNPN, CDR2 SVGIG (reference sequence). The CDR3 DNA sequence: TGTGCCTGGAGTAACCCCGGTAGCGGGAGGAGCGAGCAGTACTTC. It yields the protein CAWSNPGSGRSEQYF.